This T cell receptor beta chain was profiled in a study of OX40 agonist ivuxolimab in advanced cancers. In the study overall: One patient with hepatocellular carcinoma and two with cutaneous melanoma, three in all, had partial responses.

The CDR3 has 13 amino acids. Germline loops: CDR1 SGHNT, CDR2 YENEEA. The V end lost 5 bases, the J end lost 7 bases, and 15 bases lay between the germline ends. Only in-frame clones appear in the TCRdb table, and some are missing; sequencing was by immunoSEQ multiplex PCR. This sample has approximately 71,000 clones, with roughly 89% found just once. The sequence came from an adult with an advanced solid tumor such as melanoma, head and neck, liver or kidney cancer. Sample: CD4+ or CD8+ T cells sorted from blood, taken in a trial of the OX40 agonist ivuxolimab. The chain has TRBV11-3 and TRBJ2-7, with a tentative D call TRBD1 (6 bases). DNA for the CDR3: TGTGCCAGCAGCCGATCAGGGGTGGGGGAGCAGTACTTC. Amino acid sequence: CASSRSGVGEQYF.